This T cell receptor (beta chain) came from a study of T cells after yellow fever vaccination (dated by TCRdb to about 2019). Regarding the complete study: Libraries from fractions with low cell numbers were prepared with the SMART-Seq v4 Ultra Low Input RNA kit. To follow T-cell clones before and after primary and booster YFV17D yellow fever vaccination, bulk TCR alpha and beta repertoires were sequenced over time. Two healthy male donors, one aged 18 to 29 and one aged 30 to 40 years, made up the cohort. Blood was drawn at multiple timepoints before and after primary and secondary immunization, with bulk PBMC replicates and cell subsets isolated.

V was cut back by 5 bases and J by 6 bases, leaving a gap of 13 bases between them. From cysteine to phenylalanine, the CDR3 is 13 amino acids long. The CDR3 DNA has 39 bases and is translated from base 1. CDR1 and CDR2, looked up from the germline V gene, are SGHTA and FQGNSA. This clonotype was counted a few times. Its binding antigen is unknown. No quality values exist for individual bases; no much larger clone is one base distant. TCR cDNA was made using 5'RACE template switching, a step that added a universal primer site and unique molecular identifiers. Priming of cDNA synthesis was performed from both the TCR alpha and TCR beta constant segments. Library amplification involved two PCR steps, and the second step added sample barcodes and sequencing adapters. Sequencing of the libraries was done on either Illumina HiSeq 2500 (2x100 bp) or NovaSeq (2x150 bp). Turning to the authors' computational methods: MIGEC handled demultiplexing of reads and collapsing into UMI consensus sequences, while MiXCR performed V(D)J alignment. Using edgeR on replicate PBMC samples, clonotypes were called vaccine-responding if FDR was below 0.01 and the log2 fold change was above 5 up to day 15. Each bulk clonotype was labeled CD4 or CD8 based on which sequenced repertoire, CD4 or CD8, contained the clonotype at higher abundance. TCRdb took the public reads, trimmed them with fastp at Q25, ran MiXCR for clone calling and kept in-frame beta chains. CDR3 protein duplicates are merged, each entry listing the most common genes and DNA. TCRdb's processing, not the authors' own work, is the source of the V and J calls. This sample is represented by under 300,000 distinct CDR3 sequences; roughly 13% of them were singletons. The biggest ten clones account for roughly 0.5% of the sample.

General conclusions and limits of the study: The study included only a couple of donors, which limits how far the findings can be generalized. Computational filtering was required because FACS-sorted repertoires could contain abundant contaminating clonotypes from the bulk population. The secondary T-cell response was found to be weaker but faster than the primary response, with a peak reached on day 5 rather than on day 15. Most clones expanded after primary vaccination were re-detected after the booster (around 96% of CD4 and around 86% of CD8), suggesting broad memory maintenance. A small share of clonotypes was detected in both CD4 and CD8 compartments, with the overlap likely arising from convergent recombination.

What this sample's treatment or condition label stands for: live attenuated yellow fever vaccine strain. A standard Ficoll-Paque protocol was used to isolate PBMCs from peripheral blood. Dynabeads CD4 and CD8 positive selection kits were used to isolate CD4 and CD8 T-cell fractions. TriZol was used to extract RNA from bulk PBMCs, from CD4 and CD8 fractions, and from dextramer-positive and dextramer-negative fractions. The sequence joins TRBV7-2 to TRBJ1-1, with the D gene call left open. The receptor comes from a man aged 30 to 45 who received the YFV17D yellow fever vaccine. Sequenced here: CD4+ T cells sorted from PBMCs, sampled 45 days after the yellow fever booster vaccination. The CDR3 corresponds to CASSLRHVPEAFF. Read as DNA, the sequence is TGTGCCAGCAGCCTGAGACATGTACCTGAAGCTTTCTTT.